Following are 32 T cell receptor beta chains from one sample sequenced in a study of T-cell memory formation after mild COVID-19. TCRdb itself ran the 5' RACE reads through MiXCR, one entry per CDR3 protein. The sample contains 45,000 to 65,000 distinct CDR3 sequences, over 9% of which appear only once. Sample: PBMCs or a T cell subset sorted from them (not recorded which). These receptors all come from an adult woman who had mild COVID-19 (a few samples of this study predate the infection). Cell type and time point are not known.

CDR3 DNA: TGTGCCAGCACCCGCCCTGGGGCCAACGTCCTGACTTTC. It specifies CASTRPGANVLTF. The chain links TRBV7-3 to TRBJ2-6; D is unresolved. Between the trimmed V and J ends, which lost 7 bases and 2 bases, there was a span of 6 bases. This CDR3 comprises 13 residues. Germline-derived CDR1 and CDR2 are SGHTA and FQGTGA.

This sequence joins TRBV27 and TRBJ2-7; 8 bases are a match to TRBD2. Per germline, CDR1 MNHEY and CDR2 SMNVEV (reference sequence). V lost 4 bases, J lost 6 bases, and 5 bases stayed unmatched. The CDR3 runs to 13 residues. CDR3 DNA: TGTGCCAGCAGTTCCGGGACTAGACTCGAGCAGTACTTC. Its protein product is CASSSGTRLEQYF.

The table lists this clonotype with many counts. The rearrangement uses TRBV18 and TRBJ2-7; 12 bases line up with TRBD2. The CDR3 is 16 residues long. J lost 2 bases, V lost 6 bases, and 8 bases had no gene match. Germline lookup yields CDR1 KGHSH and CDR2 LQKENI. The CDR3 DNA follows: TGTGCCAGCTCGCGTCGGACTAGCGGGGAGACCTACGAGCAGTACTTC. Translation gives CASSRRTSGETYEQYF.

This clonotype was recorded a few times. The chain couples TRBV12-3 or TRBV12-4 to TRBJ2-7; a weak D match, TRBD2 (5 bases). The CDR3 extends over 14 amino acids. Trimming shortened V by 1 base and J by 6 bases, and 13 bases separated the two germline ends. This CDR3 reads CASSLDSISGEQYF. In nucleotides, the CDR3 is TGTGCCAGCAGTTTAGATTCAATCAGCGGCGAGCAGTACTTC.

The chain employs TRBV5-1 and TRBJ2-4; possibly TRBD2 for D (6 bases). The germline V gene encodes CDR1 SGHRS and CDR2 YFSETQ. V lost 5 bases and J 7 bases, leaving 10 bases between the germline ends. This CDR3 is 12 amino acids long. The CDR3 here is CASSDSGNIQYF. CDR3 coding DNA: TGCGCCAGCAGTGATAGCGGTAACATTCAGTACTTC. The entire variable domain, with the rest obtained from reference TRBV5-1 and TRBJ2-4, is as follows: KAGVTQTPRYLIKTRGQQVTLSCSPISGHRSVSWYQQTPGQGLQFLFEYFSETQRNKGNFPGRFSGRQFSNSRSEMNVSTLELGDSALYLCASSDSGNIQYFGAGTRLSVL.

V and J are TRBV19 and TRBJ1-2, with TRBD1 as a possible D gene (6 bases). Trimming cost V 9 bases and J 6 bases, with 20 bases left between them. The length of the CDR3 is 14 residues. Germline values: CDR1 LNHDA, CDR2 SQIVND (reference sequence). The CDR3 nucleotides read TGTGCCAGCCTCAGGACGGGGGCGGGTGATGGCTACACCTTC. Translated: CASLRTGAGDGYTF.

This chain joins TRBV18 and TRBJ2-2, with TRBD1 matching 9 bases. J was trimmed by 7 bases and V by 1 base; bases with no gene match: 7. Germline values: CDR1 KGHSH, CDR2 LQKENI. This CDR3 has 16 amino acids. CDR3 loop: CASSPRPGQGGGELFF. As DNA, the CDR3 is TGTGCCAGCTCACCACGTCCGGGACAGGGTGGCGGGGAGCTGTTTTTT.

This clonotype was detected ten times or more. The V and J genes are TRBV11-3 and TRBJ2-7, with 7 bases aligning to TRBD2. The V and J ends lost 1 base and 0 bases, in that order; junction bases with no gene match: 3. Germline assignment: CDR1 SGHNT and CDR2 YENEEA. This CDR3 has 15 residues. The DNA of the CDR3 is TGTGCCAGCAGCTTAGGCCTAGCGGTCTCCTACGAGCAGTACTTC. Protein sequence: CASSLGLAVSYEQYF.

The chain couples TRBV28 to TRBJ1-1; D not certain. With 9 bases removed from V and 3 bases from J, the gap between germline ends came to 11 bases. The germline V gene has CDR1 MDHEN and CDR2 SYDVKM. This CDR3 spans 12 amino acids. CDR3 bases: TGTGCCAGACGTGGGCTTGACACTGAAGCTTTCTTT. Protein: CARRGLDTEAFF.

This clonotype was observed at least ten times. The rearrangement joins TRBV11-3 to TRBJ1-2; 7 bases line up with TRBD1. The J segment lost 0 bases and the V segment lost 4 bases, leaving 8 bases of the junction unmatched. The germline gives CDR1 SGHNT, CDR2 YENEEA. The CDR3 sequence is 16 residues long. As DNA, the CDR3 is TGTGCCAGCAGCTCAATGATGGACAGGCCTAACTATGGCTACACCTTC. Translated, it gives CASSSMMDRPNYGYTF.

There are a few counts of this clonotype. The chain employs TRBV6-1 and TRBJ2-1, with D tentatively TRBD2 (6 bases). Germline CDR1 and CDR2: MNHNS and SASEGT. The CDR3 length is 14 residues. V dropped 1 base and J dropped 7 bases, with 11 bases sitting between them. DNA of the CDR3: TGTGCCAGCAGTGAAGATCCGGAGGGGAATGAGCAGTTCTTC. Translating gives CASSEDPEGNEQFF.

This clonotype showed up just a few times. The chain combines TRBV9 with TRBJ2-5; 7 nucleotides agree with TRBD2. CDR1 is SGDLS and CDR2 is YYNGEE in the germline V gene. The CDR3 loop spans 13 amino acids. Trimming removed 7 bases from V and 1 base from J; junction bases left unmatched: 4. The CDR3 is CASGRGGQETQYF. The CDR3 DNA sequence: TGTGCCAGCGGGAGGGGAGGCCAAGAGACCCAGTACTTC.

J is TRBJ2-3 and V is TRBV20-1, with TRBD2 matching over 7 bases. The CDR3 extends over 14 amino acids. Germline loops: CDR1 DFQATT, CDR2 SNEGSKA (reference sequence). This CDR3 reads CSSSTGTNTDTQYF. CDR3 coding DNA: TGCAGCTCCTCTACCGGGACTAACACAGATACGCAGTATTTT.

This clonotype was counted between two and nine times. The chain couples TRBV28 to TRBJ1-1; D is perhaps TRBD1 (5 bases). The germline gives CDR1 MDHEN, CDR2 SYDVKM. This CDR3 contains 15 residues. Deletions cut 4 bases from V and 0 bases from J, with 12 bases between. The CDR3 DNA follows: TGTGCCAGCAGTTCAGGGTTTTACATGAACACTGAAGCTTTCTTT. Its protein product is CASSSGFYMNTEAFF. Variable domain in full (rest from reference TRBV28 and TRBJ1-1): DVKVTQSSRYLVKRTGEKVFLECVQDMDHENMFWYRQDPGLGLRLIYFSYDVKMKEKGDIPEGYSVSREKKERFSLILESASTNQTSMYLCASSSGFYMNTEAFFGQGTRLTVV.

This clonotype has at least ten counts. This chain joins TRBV7-8 and TRBJ2-1, with TRBD2 matching 14 bases. There are 17 residues in the CDR3. Germline CDR1 reads SGHVS; CDR2 reads FQNEAQ. V shed 4 bases, J shed 3 bases, and the junction held 5 bases outside the gene matches. The CDR3 loop reads CASSSGLAGAVYNEQFF. CDR3 nucleotide sequence: TGTGCCAGCAGCTCGGGACTAGCGGGGGCGGTCTACAATGAGCAGTTCTTC.

The chain couples TRBV6-5 to TRBJ2-2; no clear D. Germline loops: CDR1 MNHEY, CDR2 SVGAGI. CDR3 length: 14 residues. V was trimmed by 7 bases and J by 1 base, leaving 10 bases between them. The CDR3 region has the DNA TGTGCCAGCAAGAGCCGTCGGAACACCGGGGAGCTGTTTTTT. As protein: CASKSRRNTGELFF.

This clonotype was detected a few times. The CDR3 bases are TGCGCCAGCAGACAGGGGGATAATGGCTACACCTTC. As protein: CASRQGDNGYTF. The J gene is TRBJ1-2, the V gene TRBV5-1, with 8 bases matching TRBD1. CDR1 is SGHRS, CDR2 YFSETQ, per germline. The CDR3 has 12 residues. Germline trimming cut 5 bases from V and 6 bases from J; bases unmatched to any gene: 3.

The CDR3 DNA reads TGTGCCAGCAGCTTGGATTCGGCAAACCAAGAGACCCAGTACTTC. Translating gives CASSLDSANQETQYF. This chain links TRBV5-5 with TRBJ2-5; no clear D gene. V was shortened by 0 bases and J by 0 bases, with 9 bases between the two germline ends. Germline V CDR1 and CDR2: SGHKS, YYEKEE (reference sequence). This CDR3 has 15 amino acids. Full variable domain (outside the CDR3, taken from reference TRBV5-5 and TRBJ2-5): DAGVTQSPTHLIKTRGQQVTLRCSPISGHKSVSWYQQVLGQGPQFIFQYYEKEERGRGNFPDRFSARQFPNYSSELNVNALLLGDSALYLCASSLDSANQETQYFGPGTRLLVL.

This clonotype was seen at least ten times. The chain joins TRBV6-5 to TRBJ2-7; D remains unclear. Looked up from germline, CDR1 is MNHEY and CDR2 is SVGAGI. The ends were cut back, 6 bases at V and 0 bases at J, with 15 bases in the middle. The CDR3 length is 15 residues. The CDR3 nucleotides are TGTGCCAGCAGAATCGACGGCGATCGCTCCTACGAGCAGTACTTC. Protein: CASRIDGDRSYEQYF.

The V call is TRBV7-9, the J call TRBJ2-3; D possibly corresponds to TRBD2 (6 bases). The V gene lost 4 bases and the J gene lost 4 bases, with 9 bases spanning the gap. CDR1 and CDR2 from the germline V gene are SEHNR and FQNEAQ (reference sequence). The CDR3 covers 13 residues. CDR3 in amino acids: CASSWRGPDTQYF. The CDR3 bases are TGTGCCAGCAGCTGGAGGGGCCCAGATACGCAGTATTTT.

This clonotype turned up a few times. The J gene is TRBJ2-1, the V gene TRBV9; D remains unclear. Trimming removed 3 bases from V and 11 bases from J, with 12 bases in between. The CDR3 contains 12 residues. Per the germline V gene, CDR1 is SGDLS and CDR2 is YYNGEE. In nucleotides, the CDR3 is TGTGCCAGCAGCGCCCGGAGTATGAAGCAGTTCTTC. This translates into CASSARSMKQFF. Filled out from reference TRBV9 and TRBJ2-1, the complete variable domain reads DSGVTQTPKHLITATGQRVTLRCSPRSGDLSVYWYQQSLDQGLQFLIQYYNGEERAKGNILERFSAQQFPDLHSELNLSSLELGDSALYFCASSARSMKQFFGPGTRLTVL.

This clonotype was counted a few times. The V and J genes are TRBV10-3 and TRBJ2-1; 15 bases are shared with TRBD2. Trimming at V came to 4 bases and at J to 0 bases, leaving 10 bases not matched to a gene. CDR1 and CDR2 (germline): ENHRY, SYGVKD. This CDR3 comprises 20 residues. The DNA for the CDR3 is TGTGCCATCAGTGCCGGTCCCGGGACTAGCGGGGGGAGCTCCTACAATGAGCAGTTCTTC. This sequence encodes CAISAGPGTSGGSSYNEQFF.

This clonotype has at least ten counts. The chain has TRBV15 and TRBJ2-1, with D possibly TRBD1 on 5 matching bases. This CDR3 contains 16 residues. Germline V lookup: CDR1 LNHNV, CDR2 YYDKDF (reference sequence). The ends were cut back, 5 bases at V and 5 bases at J, with 19 bases in the middle. CDR3 in amino acids: CATSERQTLMDNEQFF. The DNA for the CDR3 is TGTGCCACCAGCGAACGACAGACCCTAATGGACAATGAGCAGTTCTTC.

The table lists this clonotype with a few counts. This rearrangement joins TRBV25-1 to TRBJ1-2, with D possibly matching TRBD1 (6 bases). V lost 3 bases to trimming and J lost 3 bases, with 17 bases between them. The germline gives CDR1 MGHDK, CDR2 SYGVNS. CDR3 size: 16 residues. CDR3 in amino acids: CASSEAKGGRHYGYTF. CDR3 bases: TGTGCCAGCAGTGAGGCCAAGGGGGGGCGTCACTATGGCTACACCTTC.

The chain uses TRBV2 and TRBJ2-1; TRBD1 matches 8 bases. V was clipped by 4 bases and J by 5 bases; unmatched bases: 4. The germline V gene encodes CDR1 SNHLY and CDR2 FYNNEI. The CDR3 sequence is 14 residues long. CDR3 residues: CASSGQGRHNEQFF. Written as DNA, the CDR3 is TGTGCCAGCAGTGGACAGGGGAGGCACAATGAGCAGTTCTTC.

This clonotype is a singleton in its sample. The rearrangement links TRBV12-3 or TRBV12-4 to TRBJ1-5; TRBD1 matches 7 bases. Losses at the gene ends were 6 bases for V and 4 bases for J; bases not matched to a gene: 9. The CDR3 runs 15 residues. The CDR3 here is CASSPTRGGNQPQHF. The CDR3 DNA follows: TGTGCCAGCAGCCCAACCAGGGGGGGAAATCAGCCCCAGCATTTT.

This clonotype has only a few counts. This sequence joins TRBV4-3 and TRBJ1-5; D ambiguous. CDR1 is LGHNA, CDR2 YSLEER, per germline. With 1 base removed from V and 6 bases from J, the gap between germline ends came to 7 bases. The CDR3 extends over 13 amino acids. In DNA form, the CDR3 reads TGCGCCAGCAGCCAAGTCATGGGTCAGCCCCAGCATTTT. Its translation: CASSQVMGQPQHF.

The V call is TRBV6-1, the J call TRBJ1-5, with D possibly being TRBD1 (5 bases). Germline V CDR1 and CDR2: MNHNS, SASEGT. The V gene lost 10 bases and the J gene lost 2 bases, with 15 bases spanning the gap. The CDR3 is made up of 14 amino acids. DNA of the CDR3: TGTGCCATCGTACGTGAAGGGGGCAATCAGCCCCAGCATTTT. Its translation: CAIVREGGNQPQHF.

The V gene is TRBV5-6, the J gene TRBJ1-2; D is possibly TRBD1 (5 bases). Trimming pared 0 bases from V and 8 bases from J, leaving 11 bases between. CDR1 is SGHDT, CDR2 YYEEEE, per germline. This CDR3 region has 13 residues. CDR3 residues: CASSLGGLGGYTF. CDR3 DNA: TGTGCCAGCAGCTTGGGGGGCCTCGGAGGCTACACCTTC.

This clonotype has a handful of counts. The chain carries TRBV7-2 and TRBJ1-1; 10 bases map to TRBD1. The CDR3 runs 15 residues. Trimming at V came to 2 bases and at J to 7 bases, leaving 7 bases not matched to a gene. Germline CDR1 reads SGHTA; CDR2 reads FQGNSA. Written as DNA, the CDR3 is TGTGCCAGCAGCTTATCCTCCGGGACAGGGGATGAAGCTTTCTTT. This translates into CASSLSSGTGDEAFF.

DNA of the CDR3: TGTGCCAGCAGCGTATCTATCGATGAGCAGTTCTTC. Protein sequence: CASSVSIDEQFF. V gene TRBV9 combines with J gene TRBJ2-1, with unresolved D. With 1 base removed from V and 8 bases from J, the gap between germline ends came to 7 bases. CDR1 is SGDLS and CDR2 is YYNGEE in the germline V gene. The CDR3 length is 12 residues.

The V gene is TRBV5-4, the J gene TRBJ1-5; 12 bases match TRBD1. CDR1 SGHNT and CDR2 YYREEE come from the germline V gene (reference sequence). The junction had 4 bases not matched to a gene; V was cut back by 0 bases and J by 6 bases. The CDR3 runs to 16 residues. The CDR3 DNA is TGTGCCAGCAGCTTGGGGGGACAGGGGGCCAGTCAGCCCCAGCATTTT. Amino acids: CASSLGGQGASQPQHF. Together with reference TRBV5-4 and TRBJ1-5, the CDR3 gives the full variable domain: ETGVTQSPTHLIKTRGQQVTLRCSSQSGHNTVSWYQQALGQGPQFIFQYYREEENGRGNFPPRFSGLQFPNYSSELNVNALELDDSALYLCASSLGGQGASQPQHFGDGTRLSIL.